The T cell receptor (beta chain) described here comes from a study of blood T cell repertoires in COVID-19 (dated by TCRdb to 2018 to 2020). With respect to the entire study: The collaborator samples originated in the United States, Italy and Spain and spanned the acute and convalescent phases of COVID-19. Samples came from the ongoing ImmuneRACE study (first 160 participants) plus 1,254 subjects from 6 global collaborators. The sample metadata nearly always contained a de-identified subject ID, COVID-19 status, age in years and sex. The material from the prospective study consisted of cDNA or gDNA derived from T cells, B-cell-depleted T cells, or PBMCs. Deeply sampled blood TCRbeta repertoires from subjects exposed to, actively infected with, or recovered from COVID-19 were included in the dataset. Where HLA class I and class II types were available, the types were taken from metadata supplied by the sample provider, not from assay-based typing. The repertoires were released in a freely available public database meant as a resource for research on the immune response to SARS-CoV-2.

In the case of this clone: Its antigen remains unidentified. One base away there is no much larger clone; base qualities are not given.

TCRbeta CDR3 regions were amplified from genomic DNA using the immunoSEQ Assay, a bias-controlled multiplex PCR. The authors' analysis ran thus. Within the assay, amplification of reference gene primers was used to estimate how many nucleated cells each sample contained. To quantify the absolute abundance of each unique TCRbeta CDR3 rearrangement, sequence reads were collapsed and filtered. Productive Simpson clonality was computed per sample as the square root of Simpson's diversity index over productive rearrangements. Entries here come from immuneACCESS through TCRdb and include only in-frame sequences with V and J called. Some clones fail to appear in such tables; in the studies checked, an unresolved V gene covers under half of the shortfall, and the cause of the remainder is unknown. Clonal size and the V and J genes are those of that table, whereas D and trimming came from the DNA. The sample table records 140,000 to 150,000 clones; about four fifths of these occur just once. The leading ten clones occupy roughly 4.4% of the sample.

Collaborating institutions collected whole blood in K2EDTA tubes following their own protocols. Collaborator samples were shipped for TCRbeta analysis as frozen whole blood, isolated PBMCs, or DNA extracted from either sample type. Beyond this particular receptor, the publication reports: Clinical and demographic metadata were provided uncurated, with the amount varying by source and participant.

Sequenced material: peripheral blood. The TCR was taken from a human donor in a cohort sampled during active COVID-19.

The sequenced DNA: TGTGCCAGCAGCACCTACCCTAGGGGCAACAATCAGCCCCAGCATTTT. This is translated as CASSTYPRGNNQPQHF. The rearrangement combines TRBV7-8 with TRBJ1-5; matching of 5 bases hints at TRBD1 as the D gene. From the germline V gene, CDR1 is SGHVS and CDR2 is FQNEAQ. The junction shows trimming of 5 bases on V and 3 bases on J, plus 17 bases between the germline ends. The CDR3 goes from the cysteine to the phenylalanine over 16 residues. Only the CDR3 region is kept as DNA, spanning 48 bases read in frame from base 1.